Below are 30 T cell receptor beta chains sequenced from a single sample in a study of blood T cells in healthy people across ages. With a J-beta primer mix and a sample-barcoded 5' primer, a second PCR ran about 7 to 12 cycles. TCRdb fed the 5' RACE reads into MiXCR, producing one record per CDR3 protein. Of about 1.8 million distinct CDR3 sequences in the sample, just under 50% are singletons; the top ten hold less than 2.5%. Sequencing was done on a sample of blood. The receptors derive from a woman between 35 and 50 years old in good health.

V usage is TRBV28 and J usage is TRBJ2-3; D is possibly TRBD2 (5 bases). Germline-derived CDR1 and CDR2 are MDHEN and SYDVKM. The CDR3 extends over 16 amino acids. The V end was cut by 6 bases, the J end by 4 bases, with 20 bases between. CDR3 sequence: CASRTRRPSVADTQYF. DNA of the CDR3: TGTGCCAGCAGGACCCGGAGGCCCTCGGTGGCAGATACGCAGTATTTT.

This clonotype was counted a few times. In DNA, the CDR3 is TGTGCCAGCTCACCACGGGGAACTAGCGGGACGGGGTACAATGAGCAGTTCTTC. Translated, it gives CASSPRGTSGTGYNEQFF. The genes are TRBV18 and TRBJ2-1; 10 nucleotides match TRBD2. The CDR3 length is 18 residues. Germline loops: CDR1 KGHSH, CDR2 LQKENI. The V gene end was trimmed by 1 base and the J gene end by 4 bases; junction bases not matched to a gene: 10.

The chain joins TRBV7-2 to TRBJ1-5, with TRBD1 identical over 7 bases. The CDR3 runs to 14 residues. Trimming removed 8 bases from V and 5 bases from J; junction bases left unmatched: 9. The germline V gene has CDR1 SGHTA and CDR2 FQGNSA. CDR3 sequence reads: CASGAAGGDQPQHF. The CDR3 DNA reads as TGTGCCAGCGGGGCGGCAGGGGGAGATCAGCCCCAGCATTTT.

This clonotype appeared a few times. V and J are TRBV9 and TRBJ1-2; perhaps TRBD1 as D (5 bases). V was clipped by 4 bases and J by 6 bases, with 19 bases between them. Per germline, CDR1 SGDLS and CDR2 YYNGEE. This CDR3 contains 15 residues. DNA for the CDR3: TGTGCCAGCAGCCTCCTAAGACAGTGGGAGGATGGCTACACCTTC. It translates to CASSLLRQWEDGYTF.

This rearrangement joins TRBV20-1 to TRBJ2-7, with D unresolved. Germline V gene data show CDR1 as DFQATT and CDR2 as SNEGSKA (reference sequence). The CDR3 totals 15 residues. V was trimmed by 5 bases and J by 4 bases, leaving 21 bases between them. CDR3 nucleotide sequence: TGCAGTGCTGTAGCCCGAGACTTGACAAGGTACGAGCAGTACTTC. It codes for CSAVARDLTRYEQYF.

The chain is built from TRBV11-2 and TRBJ2-3, with 10 bases aligning to TRBD2. CDR3 size: 17 residues. V lost 4 bases, J lost 6 bases, and 13 bases stayed unmatched. Germline V gene data show CDR1 as SGHAT and CDR2 as FQNNGV. The DNA for the CDR3 is TGTGCCAGCAGCTCAAACGCCCCTAGCGGGGGAATGGATACGCAGTATTTT. It translates to CASSSNAPSGGMDTQYF.

As regards this clonotype: An end of the junction differs from the germline gene, which may be a read error. The rearrangement joins TRBV7-7 to TRBJ2-3, with 10 nucleotides matching TRBD1. The germline CDR1 and CDR2 sequences are SSHAT and FNYEAQ (reference sequence). This CDR3 has 16 residues. CDR3 sequence reads: CASSVGTGEPRDTQYF. The DNA of the CDR3 is TGTGCTAGCAGCGTAGGGACAGGGGAACCGAGAGATACGCAGTATTTT.

The chain uses TRBV6-6 and TRBJ2-4; no reliable D call. Between the trimmed V and J ends, which lost 6 bases and 0 bases, there was a span of 12 bases. This CDR3 has 15 residues. The germline CDR1 and CDR2 sequences are MNHNY and SVGAGI (reference sequence). This CDR3 is CASSRGQLAKNIQYF. The CDR3 DNA is TGTGCCAGCAGCCGTGGTCAACTAGCCAAAAACATTCAGTACTTC.

This clonotype was seen just once. One end of the junction is discordant with germline, which a read error may explain. The DNA for the CDR3 is TGTGCTAGCAGCCGGACTTATTTCTACGAGCAGTACTTC. This translates into CASSRTYFYEQYF. This chain joins TRBV5-6 and TRBJ2-7; possibly TRBD2 for D (5 bases). Germline CDR1 and CDR2: SGHDT and YYEEEE. The CDR3 totals 13 residues.

This rearrangement joins TRBV9 to TRBJ1-1; 8 bases match TRBD1. The J segment lost 2 bases and the V segment lost 4 bases, leaving 13 bases of the junction unmatched. In germline, CDR1 is SGDLS, CDR2 YYNGEE. The CDR3 covers 17 residues. CDR3 DNA sequence: TGTGCCAGCAGCAAAGGACAGGGAGCAGCGAAAAACACTGAAGCTTTCTTT. It translates to CASSKGQGAAKNTEAFF.

This clonotype was counted only a few times. The chain carries TRBV6-6 and TRBJ2-5; 12 positions match TRBD1. The last part of the DNA fits TRBJ2-7 better; the J call may be wrong. The CDR3 has 15 amino acids. Looked up from germline, CDR1 is MNHNY and CDR2 is SVGAGI (reference sequence). CDR3 coding DNA: TGTGCCAGCAGTTACACCGGGACAGGGGGCGTCGAGCAGTACTTC. It is translated as CASSYTGTGGVEQYF.

This clonotype was counted only a few times. V usage is TRBV7-2 and J usage is TRBJ2-5; 7 bases are a match to TRBD1. Germline V gene sequence: CDR1 SGHTA, CDR2 FQGNSA. The junction had 10 bases not matched to a gene; V was cut back by 8 bases and J by 1 base. The CDR3 extends over 15 amino acids. The CDR3 DNA is TGTGCCAGCCGCGGACAGGCCTTGATCCAAGAGACCCAGTACTTC. Translated, it gives CASRGQALIQETQYF.

This clonotype was detected only a few times. In nucleotides, the CDR3 is TGCGCCAGCAGCCAAGGAGCCGGGGGGATGAGTGAGCAGTTCTTC. Translating it yields CASSQGAGGMSEQFF. This sequence joins TRBV4-3 and TRBJ2-1; 7 bases fit TRBD2. This CDR3 has 15 residues. Germline-derived CDR1 and CDR2 are LGHNA and YSLEER. V lost 1 base to trimming and J lost 9 bases; unmatched junction nucleotides: 9.

This clonotype was counted between two and nine times. This chain uses TRBV7-6 with TRBJ2-1; no definite D call. In germline, CDR1 is SGHVS, CDR2 FNYEAQ. Trimming pared 2 bases from V and 4 bases from J, leaving 15 bases between. This CDR3 is 16 amino acids long. In DNA, the CDR3 is TGTGCCAGCAGCTTAAATAGGGAAGGTAGATACAATGAGCAGTTCTTC. Protein: CASSLNREGRYNEQFF. The full variable domain, its missing parts supplied by reference TRBV7-6 and TRBJ2-1, is GAGVSQSPRYKVTKRGQDVALRCDPISGHVSLYWYRQALGQGPEFLTYFNYEAQQDKSGLPNDRFSAERPEGSISTLTIQRTEQRDSAMYRCASSLNREGRYNEQFFGPGTRLTVL.

V is TRBV27 and J is TRBJ2-1, with 11 bases lining up with TRBD2. The V and J ends lost 7 bases and 7 bases, in that order; junction bases with no gene match: 12. Germline V gene data show CDR1 as MNHEY and CDR2 as SMNVEV (reference sequence). This CDR3 is 16 amino acids long. The CDR3 spells CASTYLAGGMTNEQFF. CDR3 bases: TGTGCCAGCACCTACTTAGCGGGGGGGATGACTAATGAGCAGTTCTTC.

A note on this clonotype: At one boundary the junction diverges from the germline segment, which might be a read error. The gene calls are TRBV4-1 and TRBJ1-5; 9 bases agree with TRBD1. In germline, CDR1 is MGHRA, CDR2 YSYEKL. This CDR3 is built from 18 residues. The CDR3: CASSQEWTGVLSNQPHHF. The DNA for the CDR3 is TGCGCCAGCAGCCAAGAATGGACAGGGGTCCTTTCCAATCAGCCCCATCATTTT.

V usage is TRBV5-1 and J usage is TRBJ2-3; D is ambiguous. The V gene lost 1 base and the J gene lost 3 bases, with 12 bases spanning the gap. CDR1 is SGHRS, CDR2 YFSETQ, per germline. CDR3 size: 15 residues. The CDR3 loop is CASSLLGSETDTQYF. CDR3 coding DNA: TGCGCCAGCAGCTTGTTAGGGTCCGAGACAGATACGCAGTATTTT.

The chain recombines TRBV9 with TRBJ1-2, with D uncertain. Between the trimmed V and J ends, which lost 0 bases and 0 bases, there was a span of 9 bases. This CDR3 contains 15 residues. CDR1 is SGDLS and CDR2 is YYNGEE in the germline V gene. In nucleotides, the CDR3 is TGTGCCAGCAGCGTAGTTACAGAAGCTAACTATGGCTACACCTTC. This encodes CASSVVTEANYGYTF.

A few counts support this clonotype. This rearrangement joins TRBV5-6 to TRBJ2-1; D might be TRBD2 (5 bases). The CDR3 covers 14 residues. Trimming took off 2 bases at V and 6 bases at J, with 12 bases between the two ends. Germline V lookup: CDR1 SGHDT, CDR2 YYEEEE. CDR3 nucleotide sequence: TGTGCCAGCAGCTTCGGGATTACGTCCAATGAGCAGTTCTTC. This sequence encodes CASSFGITSNEQFF.

This chain uses TRBV7-6 with TRBJ2-7; 7 positions match TRBD1. Judging by the DNA end, TRBJ2-5 fits better; the J call may be wrong. This CDR3 comprises 16 residues. Germline lookup yields CDR1 SGHVS and CDR2 FNYEAQ. DNA of the CDR3: TGTGCCAGCAGCTTAGCGGTACAGGGGATTCGGGAGACCCAGTACTTC. Translation: CASSLAVQGIRETQYF.

V is TRBV20-1 and J is TRBJ1-5, with D possibly TRBD1 on 6 matching bases. Trimming stripped 4 bases from V and 3 bases from J, with 16 bases between. Per germline, CDR1 DFQATT and CDR2 SNEGSKA (reference sequence). CDR3 length: 15 residues. The CDR3 reads CSAIILGGSNQPQHF. Written as DNA, the CDR3 is TGCAGTGCTATTATTCTGGGGGGCTCCAATCAGCCCCAGCATTTT.

This clonotype was counted between two and nine times. The gene calls are TRBV4-2 and TRBJ2-1, with 11 bases matching TRBD2. Germline values: CDR1 LGHNA, CDR2 YNFKEQ. This CDR3 comprises 18 residues. V lost 2 bases to trimming and J lost 7 bases; unmatched junction nucleotides: 13. The CDR3 spells CASSQTRLGLAGDNEQFF. The DNA of the CDR3 is TGTGCCAGCAGCCAAACTAGGCTTGGACTAGCGGGTGATAATGAGCAGTTCTTC.

The chain's CDR3 is CSAPDAAGGQETQYF. The CDR3, as DNA: TGCAGTGCTCCCGACGCGGCAGGGGGCCAGGAGACCCAGTACTTC. The chain employs TRBV20-1 and TRBJ2-4; 8 bases line up with TRBD1. The DNA end favors TRBJ2-5, so the J call may be wrong. CDR3 length: 15 residues. The germline V gene has CDR1 DFQATT and CDR2 SNEGSKA (reference sequence).

This clonotype has a single count. The rearrangement joins TRBV5-1 to TRBJ2-3; the match to TRBD1 covers 12 bases. This CDR3 has 14 residues. The J segment lost 4 bases and the V segment lost 5 bases, leaving 2 bases of the junction unmatched. The germline CDR1 and CDR2 sequences are SGHRS and YFSETQ. Here the CDR3 reads CASRRDRGPDTQYF. CDR3 sequence (DNA): TGCGCCAGCAGAAGGGACAGGGGGCCAGATACGCAGTATTTT.

This chain links TRBV20-1 with TRBJ2-1; D not resolved. This CDR3 is 11 amino acids long. V dropped 0 bases and J dropped 14 bases, with 11 bases sitting between them. Germline loops: CDR1 DFQATT, CDR2 SNEGSKA (reference sequence). CDR3 amino acids: CSARDMAGEFF. The CDR3 DNA follows: TGCAGTGCTAGAGATATGGCAGGAGAGTTCTTC.

The chain carries TRBV27 and TRBJ1-5; a weak D match, TRBD1 (5 bases). The CDR3 runs 14 residues. The V end lost 7 bases, the J end lost 5 bases, and 15 bases lay between the germline ends. CDR1 and CDR2 from the germline V gene are MNHEY and SMNVEV (reference sequence). CDR3: CASTPGWGDQPQHF. CDR3 sequence (DNA): TGTGCCAGCACCCCCGGCTGGGGGGATCAGCCCCAGCATTTT.

This clonotype has only a few counts. The chain uses TRBV28 and TRBJ2-3, with 10 bases fitting TRBD1. Per the germline V gene, CDR1 is MDHEN and CDR2 is SYDVKM. V gave up 4 bases and J gave up 0 bases; unmatched junction bases: 7. The CDR3 is made up of 17 amino acids. In DNA, the CDR3 is TGTGCCAGCAGTTCAATCGACAGGGGGCGTAGCACAGATACGCAGTATTTT. It specifies CASSSIDRGRSTDTQYF.

The chain has TRBV6-5 and TRBJ1-2; TRBD1 aligns across 9 bases. With 2 bases clipped from V and 4 bases from J, the junction kept 5 bases outside the gene matches. The germline V gene has CDR1 MNHEY and CDR2 SVGAGI. The CDR3 consists of 15 residues. Here the CDR3 reads CASSYGTGSIYGYTF. The CDR3 nucleotides are TGTGCCAGCAGTTACGGGACAGGGTCAATCTATGGCTACACCTTC.

The V call is TRBV20-1, the J call TRBJ2-4, with D perhaps TRBD1 or TRBD2 (5 bases each). V was shortened by 3 bases and J by 11 bases, with 14 bases between the two germline ends. Germline CDR1 DFQATT, CDR2 SNEGSKA (reference sequence). The CDR3 consists of 12 residues. The CDR3 here is CSASEQRDVQYF. CDR3 sequence (DNA): TGCAGTGCTAGTGAACAGAGGGACGTTCAGTACTTC.

The chain joins TRBV28 to TRBJ2-5; TRBD1 might be the D (7 bases). The V gene lost 8 bases and the J gene lost 0 bases, with 13 bases spanning the gap. Germline V gene lookup returns CDR1 MDHEN and CDR2 SYDVKM. This CDR3 spans 14 amino acids. CDR3 in amino acids: CASQFRGDQETQYF. CDR3 coding DNA: TGTGCCAGCCAATTCAGGGGGGACCAAGAGACCCAGTACTTC.